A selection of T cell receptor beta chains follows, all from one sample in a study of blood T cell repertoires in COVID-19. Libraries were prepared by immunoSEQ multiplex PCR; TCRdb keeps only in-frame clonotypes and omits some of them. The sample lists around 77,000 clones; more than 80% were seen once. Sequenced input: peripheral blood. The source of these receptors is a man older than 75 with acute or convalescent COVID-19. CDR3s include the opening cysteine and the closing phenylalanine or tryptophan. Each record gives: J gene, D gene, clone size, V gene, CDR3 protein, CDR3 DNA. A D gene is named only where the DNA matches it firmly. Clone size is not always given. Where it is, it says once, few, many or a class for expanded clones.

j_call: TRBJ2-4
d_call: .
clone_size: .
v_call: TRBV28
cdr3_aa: CASSSRSLRVELAKNIQYF
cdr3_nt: TGTGCCAGCAGTTCGCGATCCTTGCGGGTCGAACTAGCCAAAAACATTCAGTACTTC

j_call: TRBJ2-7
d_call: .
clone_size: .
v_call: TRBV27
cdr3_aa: CASWTPAYEQYF
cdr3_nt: TGTGCCAGCTGGACACCCGCCTACGAGCAGTACTTC

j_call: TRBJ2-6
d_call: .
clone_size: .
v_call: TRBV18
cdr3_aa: CASAGTGSGANVLTF
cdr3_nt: TGTGCCAGCGCGGGGACCGGCTCTGGGGCCAACGTCCTGACTTTC

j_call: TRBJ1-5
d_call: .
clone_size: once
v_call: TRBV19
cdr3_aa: CASSKGGGRSNQPQHF
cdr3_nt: TGTGCCAGTAGTAAGGGCGGGGGCAGGAGCAATCAGCCCCAGCATTTT

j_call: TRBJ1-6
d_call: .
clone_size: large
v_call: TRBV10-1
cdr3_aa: CASSDSGHLSPLHF
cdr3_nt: TGCGCCAGCAGTGATTCGGGACATTTGTCACCCCTCCACTTT

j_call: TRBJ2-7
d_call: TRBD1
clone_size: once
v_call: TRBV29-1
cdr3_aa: CSATGTGRPGAEQYF
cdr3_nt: TGCAGCGCAACCGGGACAGGGAGACCAGGAGCCGAGCAGTACTTC

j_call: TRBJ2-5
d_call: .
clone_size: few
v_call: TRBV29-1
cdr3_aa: CSVFGGNRIQETQYF
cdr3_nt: TGCAGCGTTTTTGGAGGGAACCGAATACAAGAGACCCAGTACTTC

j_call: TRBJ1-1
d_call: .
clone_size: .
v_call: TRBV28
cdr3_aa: CASSLSGGLEAFF
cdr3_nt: TGTGCCAGCAGTTTATCGGGGGGACTTGAAGCTTTCTTT

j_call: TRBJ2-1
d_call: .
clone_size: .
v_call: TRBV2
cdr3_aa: CASRLPGFGEQFF
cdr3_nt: TGTGCCAGTCGACTCCCAGGGTTCGGTGAGCAGTTCTTC

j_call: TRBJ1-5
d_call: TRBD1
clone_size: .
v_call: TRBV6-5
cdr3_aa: CASSSGQGAGQPQHF
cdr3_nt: TGTGCCAGCAGCTCCGGACAGGGGGCAGGCCAGCCCCAGCATTTT

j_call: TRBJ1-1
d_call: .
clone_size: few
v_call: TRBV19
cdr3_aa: CASRIQGKSEAFF
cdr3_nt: TGTGCCAGTAGGATACAGGGAAAGTCTGAAGCTTTCTTT

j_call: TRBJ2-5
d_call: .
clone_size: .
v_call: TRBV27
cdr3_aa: CASSLFQQETQYF
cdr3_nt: TGTGCCAGCAGTTTGTTCCAACAAGAGACCCAGTACTTC

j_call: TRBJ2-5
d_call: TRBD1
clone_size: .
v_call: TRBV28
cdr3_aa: CASLGQGSETQYF
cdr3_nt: TGTGCCTCCCTCGGACAGGGTTCGGAGACCCAGTACTTC

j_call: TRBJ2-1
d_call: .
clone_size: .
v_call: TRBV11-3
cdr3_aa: CASSPGGGGDNEQFF
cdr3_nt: TGTGCCAGCAGCCCAGGGGGCGGGGGGGACAATGAGCAGTTCTTC

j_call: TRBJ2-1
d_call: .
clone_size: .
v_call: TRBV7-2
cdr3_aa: CASSLQGGTYNEQFF
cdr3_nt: TGTGCCAGCAGCTTACAGGGGGGTACCTACAATGAGCAGTTCTTC

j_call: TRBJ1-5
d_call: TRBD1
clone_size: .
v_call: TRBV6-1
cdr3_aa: CASSEDRGGRPQHF
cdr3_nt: TGTGCCAGCAGTGAGGACAGGGGCGGTCGGCCCCAGCATTTT

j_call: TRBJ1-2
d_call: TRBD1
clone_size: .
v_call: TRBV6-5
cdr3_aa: CASSRDRGSDGYTF
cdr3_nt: TGTGCCAGCAGTCGCGACAGGGGGAGCGATGGCTACACCTTC

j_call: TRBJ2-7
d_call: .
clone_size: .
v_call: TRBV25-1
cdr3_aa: CASTPSASYEQYF
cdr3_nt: TGTGCCAGCACTCCTAGCGCCTCCTACGAGCAGTACTTC

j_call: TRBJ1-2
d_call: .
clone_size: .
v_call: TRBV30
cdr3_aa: CAWSVRRVDGYTF
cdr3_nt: TGTGCCTGGAGTGTACGCAGGGTGGATGGCTACACCTTC

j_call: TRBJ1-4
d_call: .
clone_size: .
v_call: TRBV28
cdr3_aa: CASSFTPGGVDEKLFF
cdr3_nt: TGTGCCAGCAGTTTCACTCCGGGGGGTGTCGATGAAAAACTGTTTTTT

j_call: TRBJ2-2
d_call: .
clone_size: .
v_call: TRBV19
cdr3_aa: CASSIVYRDTGELFF
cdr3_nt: TGTGCCAGTAGTATAGTTTACAGGGACACCGGGGAGCTGTTTTTT

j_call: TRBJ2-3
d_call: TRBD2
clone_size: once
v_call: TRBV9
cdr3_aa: CASSVVAGGPVDTQYF
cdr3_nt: TGTGCCAGCAGCGTAGTAGCGGGGGGGCCAGTGGATACGCAGTATTTT

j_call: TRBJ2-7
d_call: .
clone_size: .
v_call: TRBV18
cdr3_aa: CASSPTQAKYEQYF
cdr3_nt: TGTGCCAGCTCACCGACACAGGCCAAGTACGAGCAGTACTTC

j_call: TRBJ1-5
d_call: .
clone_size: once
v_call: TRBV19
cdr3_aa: CASSTTYQPQHF
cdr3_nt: TGTGCCAGTAGTACAACTTATCAGCCCCAGCATTTT

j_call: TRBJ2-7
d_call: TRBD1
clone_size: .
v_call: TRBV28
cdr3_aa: CASRGTDSYEQYF
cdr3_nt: TGTGCCAGCAGGGGGACAGACTCCTACGAGCAGTACTTC

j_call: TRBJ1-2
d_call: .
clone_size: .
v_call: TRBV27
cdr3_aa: CASSSRTVYGYTF
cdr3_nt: TGTGCCAGCAGTTCCCGGACAGTCTATGGCTACACCTTC

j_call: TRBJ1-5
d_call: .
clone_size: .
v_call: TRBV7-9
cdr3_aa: CASSGNHQPQHF
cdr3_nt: TGTGCCAGCAGCGGCAATCATCAGCCCCAGCATTTT

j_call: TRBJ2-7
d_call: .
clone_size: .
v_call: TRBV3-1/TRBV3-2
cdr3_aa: CASSQSSYEQYF
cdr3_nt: TGTGCCAGCAGCCAGAGCTCCTACGAGCAGTACTTC

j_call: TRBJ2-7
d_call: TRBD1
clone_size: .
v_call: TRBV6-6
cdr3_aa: CASRIGTGAGEQYF
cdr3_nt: TGTGCCAGCAGAATTGGGACAGGGGCGGGCGAGCAGTACTTC

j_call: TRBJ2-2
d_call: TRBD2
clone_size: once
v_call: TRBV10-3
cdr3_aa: CAPDGEGRDTGELFF
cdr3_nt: TGTGCCCCCGATGGGGAGGGGCGCGACACCGGGGAGCTGTTTTTT

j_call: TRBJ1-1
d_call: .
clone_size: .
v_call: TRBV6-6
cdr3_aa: CASSYGGASRNTEAFF
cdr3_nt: TGTGCCAGCAGTTATGGAGGGGCAAGTAGAAACACTGAAGCTTTCTTT

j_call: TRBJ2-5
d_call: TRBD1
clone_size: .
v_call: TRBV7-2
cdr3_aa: CASSLGDSHQETQYF
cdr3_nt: TGTGCCAGCAGCTTAGGGGACAGCCACCAAGAGACCCAGTACTTC

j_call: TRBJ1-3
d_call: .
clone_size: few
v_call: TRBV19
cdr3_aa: CASSPRSLPGGNTIYF
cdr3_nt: TGTGCCAGTAGTCCGCGGTCCCTACCTGGAGGAAACACCATATATTTT

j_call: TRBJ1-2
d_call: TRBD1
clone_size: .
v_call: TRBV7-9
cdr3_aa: CASSPVTGGDGYTF
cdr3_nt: TGTGCCAGCAGCCCGGTGACAGGGGGCGATGGCTACACCTTC

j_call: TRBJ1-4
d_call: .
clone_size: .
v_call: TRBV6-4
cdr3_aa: CASKECNNEKLFF
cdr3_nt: TGTGCCAGCAAAGAGTGTAATAATGAAAAACTGTTTTTT

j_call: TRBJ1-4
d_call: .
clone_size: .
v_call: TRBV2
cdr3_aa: CASRAFGEKLFF
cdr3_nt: TGTGCCAGCAGAGCGTTTGGCGAAAAACTGTTTTTT

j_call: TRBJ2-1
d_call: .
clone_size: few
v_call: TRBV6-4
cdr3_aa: CASSDRTENNEQFF
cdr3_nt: TGTGCCAGCAGTGACAGGACAGAGAACAATGAGCAGTTCTTC

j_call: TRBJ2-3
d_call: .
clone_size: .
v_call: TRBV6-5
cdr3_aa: CASSLLQVNTDTQYF
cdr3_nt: TGTGCCAGCAGTCTCCTACAGGTTAACACAGATACGCAGTATTTT

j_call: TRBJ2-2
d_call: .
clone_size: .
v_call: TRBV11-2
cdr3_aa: CASSLTGTNTGELFF
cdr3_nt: TGTGCCAGCAGCTTAACAGGGACGAACACCGGGGAGCTGTTTTTT

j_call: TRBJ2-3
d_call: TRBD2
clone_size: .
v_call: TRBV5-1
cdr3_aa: CASSLGAGGPMDTDTQYF
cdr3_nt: TGCGCCAGCAGCTTGGGTGCGGGGGGGCCGATGGACACAGATACGCAGTATTTT

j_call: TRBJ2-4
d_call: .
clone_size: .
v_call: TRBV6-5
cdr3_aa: CASKTRLAAKNIQYF
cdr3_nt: TGTGCCAGCAAAACCCGGCTAGCGGCCAAAAACATTCAGTACTTC

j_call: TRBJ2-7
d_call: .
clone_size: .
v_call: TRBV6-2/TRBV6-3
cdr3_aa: CASSYDHEVSSYEQYF
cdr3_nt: TGTGCCAGCAGTTACGATCACGAGGTTAGCTCCTACGAGCAGTACTTC

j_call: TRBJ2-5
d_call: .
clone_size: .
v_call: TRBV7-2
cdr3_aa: CASRYQAEQETQYF
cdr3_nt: TGTGCCAGCAGGTACCAGGCAGAACAAGAGACCCAGTACTTC

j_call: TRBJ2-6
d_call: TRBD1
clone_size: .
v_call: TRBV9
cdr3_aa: CASTDRVLSGANVLTF
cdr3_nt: TGTGCCAGCACTGACAGGGTGCTCTCTGGGGCCAACGTCCTGACTTTC

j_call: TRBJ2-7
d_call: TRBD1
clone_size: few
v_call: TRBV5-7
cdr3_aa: CASSLETGVGEQYF
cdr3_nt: TGTGCCAGCAGCTTGGAGACAGGGGTCGGCGAGCAGTACTTC

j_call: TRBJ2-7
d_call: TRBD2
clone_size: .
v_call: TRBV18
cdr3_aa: CASSPTSGRLHEQYF
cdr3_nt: TGTGCCAGCTCACCTACTAGCGGGAGGTTGCACGAGCAGTACTTC

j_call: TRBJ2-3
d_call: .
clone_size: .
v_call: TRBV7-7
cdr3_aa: CASSLQGSTDTQYF
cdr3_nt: TGTGCCAGCAGTTTGCAGGGTAGCACAGATACGCAGTATTTT

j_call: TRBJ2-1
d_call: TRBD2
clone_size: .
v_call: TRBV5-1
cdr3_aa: CASSLILAGEQFF
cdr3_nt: TGCGCCAGCAGCTTGATTTTAGCGGGTGAGCAGTTCTTC

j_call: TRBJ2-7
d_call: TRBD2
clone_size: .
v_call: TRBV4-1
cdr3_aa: CASSRSGTNSYEQYF
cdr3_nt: TGCGCCAGCAGCCGATCCGGGACTAACTCCTACGAGCAGTACTTC

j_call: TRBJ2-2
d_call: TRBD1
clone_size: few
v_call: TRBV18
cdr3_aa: CASSPRTGGSTGELFF
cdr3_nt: TGTGCCAGCTCACCCCGGACAGGGGGCAGTACCGGGGAGCTGTTTTTT

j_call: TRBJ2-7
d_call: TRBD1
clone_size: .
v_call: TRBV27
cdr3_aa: CASSPAGQGFHEQYF
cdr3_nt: TGTGCCAGCAGCCCGGCGGGACAGGGGTTCCACGAGCAGTACTTC

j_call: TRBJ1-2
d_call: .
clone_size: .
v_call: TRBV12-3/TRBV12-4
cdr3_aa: CASSQNRVGGYTF
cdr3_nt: TGTGCCAGCAGTCAAAACAGGGTCGGAGGCTACACCTTC

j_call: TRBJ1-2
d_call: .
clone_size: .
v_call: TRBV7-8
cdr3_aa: CASSIGDSRRGYTF
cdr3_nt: TGTGCCAGCAGTATCGGGGACTCCCGACGGGGCTACACCTTC

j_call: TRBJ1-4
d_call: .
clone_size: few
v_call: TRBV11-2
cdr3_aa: CASSLGAGDEKLFF
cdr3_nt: TGTGCCAGCAGCTTAGGGGCAGGGGATGAAAAACTGTTTTTT

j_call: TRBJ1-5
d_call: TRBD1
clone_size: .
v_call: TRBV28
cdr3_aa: CASSPTGTGSQPQHF
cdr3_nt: TGTGCCAGCAGTCCGACCGGGACAGGGAGTCAGCCCCAGCATTTT

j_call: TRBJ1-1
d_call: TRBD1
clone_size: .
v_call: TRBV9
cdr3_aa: CASSALPLQGAKNTEAFF
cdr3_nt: TGTGCCAGCAGCGCCCTACCCTTACAGGGGGCAAAGAACACTGAAGCTTTCTTT

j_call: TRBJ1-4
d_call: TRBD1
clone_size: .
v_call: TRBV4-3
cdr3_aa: CASSVDRGFDLNEKLFF
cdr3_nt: TGCGCCAGCAGCGTCGACAGGGGATTCGACCTTAATGAAAAACTGTTTTTT

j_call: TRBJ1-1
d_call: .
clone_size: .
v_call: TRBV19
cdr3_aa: CASRRTVSTEAFF
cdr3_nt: TGTGCCAGTAGGCGCACGGTGAGCACTGAAGCTTTCTTT